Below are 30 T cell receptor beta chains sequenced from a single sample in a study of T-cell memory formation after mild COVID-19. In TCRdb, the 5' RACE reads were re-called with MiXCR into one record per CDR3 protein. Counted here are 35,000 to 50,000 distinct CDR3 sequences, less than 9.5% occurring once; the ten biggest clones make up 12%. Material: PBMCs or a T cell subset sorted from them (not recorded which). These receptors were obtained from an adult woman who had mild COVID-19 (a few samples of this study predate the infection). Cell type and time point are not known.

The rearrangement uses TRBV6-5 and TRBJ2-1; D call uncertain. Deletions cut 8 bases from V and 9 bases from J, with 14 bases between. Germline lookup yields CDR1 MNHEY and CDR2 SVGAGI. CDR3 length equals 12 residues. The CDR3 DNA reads TGTGCCAGCTCCTCCCCAGGCGGTGAGCAGTTCTTC. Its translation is CASSSPGGEQFF.

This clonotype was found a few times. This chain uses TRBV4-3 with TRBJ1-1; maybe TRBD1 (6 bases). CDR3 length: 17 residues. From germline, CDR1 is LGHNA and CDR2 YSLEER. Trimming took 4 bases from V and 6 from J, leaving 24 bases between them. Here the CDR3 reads CASSPSRGGAGRSEAFF. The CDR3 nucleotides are TGCGCCAGCAGCCCCTCGCGCGGGGGCGCGGGGCGGTCTGAAGCTTTCTTT.

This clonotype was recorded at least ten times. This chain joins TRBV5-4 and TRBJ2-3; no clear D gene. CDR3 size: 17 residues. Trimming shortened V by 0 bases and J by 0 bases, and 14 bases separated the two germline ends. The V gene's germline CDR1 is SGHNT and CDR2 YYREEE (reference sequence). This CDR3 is CASSLGQMVSSTDTQYF. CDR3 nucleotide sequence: TGTGCCAGCAGCTTGGGCCAAATGGTTTCTAGCACAGATACGCAGTATTTT.

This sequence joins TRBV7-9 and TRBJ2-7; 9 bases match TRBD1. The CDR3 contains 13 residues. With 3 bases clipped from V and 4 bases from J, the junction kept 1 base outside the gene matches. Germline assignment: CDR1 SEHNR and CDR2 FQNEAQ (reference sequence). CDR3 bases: TGTGCCAGCAGCTTTGGGACAGGGTACGAGCAGTACGTC. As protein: CASSFGTGYEQYV.

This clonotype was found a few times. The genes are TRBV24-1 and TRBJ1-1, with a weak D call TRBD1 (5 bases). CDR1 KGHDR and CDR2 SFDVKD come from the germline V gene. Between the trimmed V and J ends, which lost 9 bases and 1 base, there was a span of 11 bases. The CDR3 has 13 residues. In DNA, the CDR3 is TGTGCCACCCGAAATACAGGGAACACTGAAGCTTTCTTT. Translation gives CATRNTGNTEAFF.

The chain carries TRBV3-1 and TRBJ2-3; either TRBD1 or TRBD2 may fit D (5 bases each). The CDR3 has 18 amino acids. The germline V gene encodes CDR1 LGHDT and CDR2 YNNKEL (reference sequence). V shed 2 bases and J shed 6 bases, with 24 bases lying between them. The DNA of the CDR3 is TGTGCCAGCAGCCAATACGACCGAGGGGAAGGCATAGGGGATACGCAGTATTTT. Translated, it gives CASSQYDRGEGIGDTQYF.

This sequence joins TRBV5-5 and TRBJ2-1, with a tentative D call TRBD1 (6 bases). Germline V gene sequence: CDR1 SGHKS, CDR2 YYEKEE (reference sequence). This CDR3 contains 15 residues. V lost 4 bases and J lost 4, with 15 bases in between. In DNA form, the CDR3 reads TGTGCCAGCAGCCCCAGGGGCCTCGGGTACAATGAGCAGTTCTTC. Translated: CASSPRGLGYNEQFF.

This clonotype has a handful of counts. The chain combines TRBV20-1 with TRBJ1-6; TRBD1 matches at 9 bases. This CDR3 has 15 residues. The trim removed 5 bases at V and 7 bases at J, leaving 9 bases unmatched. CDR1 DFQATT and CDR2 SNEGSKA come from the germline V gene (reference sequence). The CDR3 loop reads CSAPSGTGKNSPLHF. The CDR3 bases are TGCAGTGCTCCGTCCGGGACAGGGAAAAATTCACCCCTCCACTTT.

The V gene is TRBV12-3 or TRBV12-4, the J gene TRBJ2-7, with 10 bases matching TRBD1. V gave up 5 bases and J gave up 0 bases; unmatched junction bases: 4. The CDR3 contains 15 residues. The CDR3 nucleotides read TGTGCCAGCAGTGGGTGGACAGGGGGCTCCTACGAGCAGTACTTC. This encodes CASSGWTGGSYEQYF.

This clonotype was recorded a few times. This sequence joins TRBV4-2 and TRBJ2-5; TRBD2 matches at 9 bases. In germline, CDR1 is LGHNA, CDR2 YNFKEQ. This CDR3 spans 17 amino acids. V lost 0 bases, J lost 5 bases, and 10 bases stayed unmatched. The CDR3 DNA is TGTGCCAGCAGCCAAGATGGGCGCGGGAGGGCCGGGGAGACCCAGTACTTC. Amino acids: CASSQDGRGRAGETQYF.

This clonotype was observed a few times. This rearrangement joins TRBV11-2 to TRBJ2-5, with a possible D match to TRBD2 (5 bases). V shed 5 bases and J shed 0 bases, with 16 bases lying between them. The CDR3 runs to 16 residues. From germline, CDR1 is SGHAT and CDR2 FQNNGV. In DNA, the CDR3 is TGTGCCAGCAGCCCAAGGACTGGGGTATACCAAGAGACCCAGTACTTC. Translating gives CASSPRTGVYQETQYF.

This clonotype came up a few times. The DNA of the CDR3 is TGTGCCAGCAGCTCTCGGTCCGGTGAAAAACTGTTTTTT. Amino acids: CASSSRSGEKLFF. V is TRBV7-3 and J is TRBJ1-4; no reliable D call. This CDR3 spans 13 amino acids. Germline V gene sequence: CDR1 SGHTA, CDR2 FQGTGA. V was trimmed by 4 bases and J by 7 bases, leaving 10 bases between them.

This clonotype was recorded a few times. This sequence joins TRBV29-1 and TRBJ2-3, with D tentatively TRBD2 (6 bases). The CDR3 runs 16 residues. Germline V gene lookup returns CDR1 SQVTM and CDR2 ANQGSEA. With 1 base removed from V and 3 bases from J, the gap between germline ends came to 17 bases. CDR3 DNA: TGCAGCGTTGAAGGGAGGGCAGGGCTTTGGACAGATACGCAGTATTTT. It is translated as CSVEGRAGLWTDTQYF.

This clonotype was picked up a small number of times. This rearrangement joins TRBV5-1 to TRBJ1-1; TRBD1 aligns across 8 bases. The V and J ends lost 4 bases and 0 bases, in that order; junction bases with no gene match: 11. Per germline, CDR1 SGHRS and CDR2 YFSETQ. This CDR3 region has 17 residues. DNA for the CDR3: TGCGCCAGCAGCCCCGGGCAGGGGGCCGGGATGAACACTGAAGCTTTCTTT. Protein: CASSPGQGAGMNTEAFF.

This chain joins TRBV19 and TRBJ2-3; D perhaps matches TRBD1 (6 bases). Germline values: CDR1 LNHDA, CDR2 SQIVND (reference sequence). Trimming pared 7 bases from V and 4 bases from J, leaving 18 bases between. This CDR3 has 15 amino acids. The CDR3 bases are TGTGCCAGTACTCAACTAGGGACACCGTCAGATACGCAGTATTTT. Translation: CASTQLGTPSDTQYF. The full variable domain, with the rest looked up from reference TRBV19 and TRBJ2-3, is DGGITQSPKYLFRKEGQNVTLSCEQNLNHDAMYWYRQDPGQGLRLIYYSQIVNDFQKGDIAEGYSVSREKKESFPLTVTSAQKNPTAFYLCASTQLGTPSDTQYFGPGTRLTVL.

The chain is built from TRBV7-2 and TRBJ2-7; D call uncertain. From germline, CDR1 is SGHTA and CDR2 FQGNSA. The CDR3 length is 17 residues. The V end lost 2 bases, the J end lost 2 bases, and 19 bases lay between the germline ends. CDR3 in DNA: TGTGCCAGCAGCTTACGGTGGGATTCGTGGATCCCCTACGAGCAGTACTTC. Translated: CASSLRWDSWIPYEQYF.

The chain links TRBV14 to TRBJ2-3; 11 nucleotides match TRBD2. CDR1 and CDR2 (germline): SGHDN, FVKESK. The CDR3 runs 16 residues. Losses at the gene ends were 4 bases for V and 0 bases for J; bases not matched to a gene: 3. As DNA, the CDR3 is TGTGCCAGCAGCCTCCGACTAGCGGGAAGCACAGATACGCAGTATTTT. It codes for CASSLRLAGSTDTQYF.

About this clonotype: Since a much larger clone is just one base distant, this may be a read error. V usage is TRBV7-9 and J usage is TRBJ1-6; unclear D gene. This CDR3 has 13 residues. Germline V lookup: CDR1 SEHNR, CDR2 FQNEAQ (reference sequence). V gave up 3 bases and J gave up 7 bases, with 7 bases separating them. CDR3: CASSLKRNSPLHF. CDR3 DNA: TGTGCCAGCAGCTTGAAGCGGAATTCACCCCTCCACTTT.

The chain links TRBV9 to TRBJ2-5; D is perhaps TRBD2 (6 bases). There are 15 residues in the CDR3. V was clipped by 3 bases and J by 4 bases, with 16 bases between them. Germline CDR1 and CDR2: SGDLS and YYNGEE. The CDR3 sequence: CASSGAGGLIETQYF. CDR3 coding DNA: TGTGCCAGCAGCGGGGCTGGGGGACTGATAGAGACCCAGTACTTC.

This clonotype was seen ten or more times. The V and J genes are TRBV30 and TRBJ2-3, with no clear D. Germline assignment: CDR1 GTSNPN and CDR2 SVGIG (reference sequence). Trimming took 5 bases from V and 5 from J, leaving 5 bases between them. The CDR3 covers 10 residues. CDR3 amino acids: CAWGEDTQYF. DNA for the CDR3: TGTGCCTGGGGGGAAGATACGCAGTATTTT.

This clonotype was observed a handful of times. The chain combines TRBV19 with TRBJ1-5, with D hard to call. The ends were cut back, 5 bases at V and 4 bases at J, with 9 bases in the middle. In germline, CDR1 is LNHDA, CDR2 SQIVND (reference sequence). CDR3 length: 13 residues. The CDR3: CASSSVGNQPQHF. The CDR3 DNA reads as TGTGCCAGTAGTTCGGTGGGAAATCAGCCCCAGCATTTT.

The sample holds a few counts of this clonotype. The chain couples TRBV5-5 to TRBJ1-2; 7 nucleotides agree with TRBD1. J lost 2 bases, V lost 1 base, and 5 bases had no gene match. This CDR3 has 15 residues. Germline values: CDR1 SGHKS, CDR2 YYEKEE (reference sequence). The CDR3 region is CASSLMGQPNYGYTF. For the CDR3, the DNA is TGTGCCAGCAGCTTGATGGGACAGCCGAACTATGGCTACACCTTC. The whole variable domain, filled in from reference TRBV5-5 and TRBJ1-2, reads DAGVTQSPTHLIKTRGQQVTLRCSPISGHKSVSWYQQVLGQGPQFIFQYYEKEERGRGNFPDRFSARQFPNYSSELNVNALLLGDSALYLCASSLMGQPNYGYTFGSGTRLTVV.

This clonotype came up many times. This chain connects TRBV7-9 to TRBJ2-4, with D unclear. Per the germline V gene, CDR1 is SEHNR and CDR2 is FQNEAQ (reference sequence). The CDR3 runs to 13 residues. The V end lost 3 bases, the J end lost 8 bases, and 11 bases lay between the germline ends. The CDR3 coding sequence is TGTGCCAGCAGCTTTGACAATTCCGACATTCAGTACTTC. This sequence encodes CASSFDNSDIQYF.

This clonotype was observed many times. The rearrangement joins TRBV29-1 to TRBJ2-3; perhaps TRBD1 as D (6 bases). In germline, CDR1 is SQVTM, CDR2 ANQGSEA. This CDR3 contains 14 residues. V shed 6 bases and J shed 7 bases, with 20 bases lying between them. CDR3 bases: TGCAGCGTAGAGGCCTACAGGGCGGTAAATACGCAGTATTTT. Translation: CSVEAYRAVNTQYF.

DNA of the CDR3: TGTGCCAGCTTTCTAAGTCCAACCGCCGCCTACGAGCAGTACTTC. Its translation is CASFLSPTAAYEQYF. The gene calls are TRBV7-2 and TRBJ2-7, with D uncertain. V gave up 8 bases and J gave up 2 bases, with 19 bases separating them. Per germline, CDR1 SGHTA and CDR2 FQGNSA. The length of the CDR3 is 15 residues.

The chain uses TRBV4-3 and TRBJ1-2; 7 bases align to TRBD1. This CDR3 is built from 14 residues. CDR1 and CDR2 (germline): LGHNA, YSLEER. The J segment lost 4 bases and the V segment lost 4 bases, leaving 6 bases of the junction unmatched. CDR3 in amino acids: CASSRPDRSYGYTF. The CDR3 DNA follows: TGCGCCAGCAGCCGACCGGACAGGAGCTATGGCTACACCTTC.

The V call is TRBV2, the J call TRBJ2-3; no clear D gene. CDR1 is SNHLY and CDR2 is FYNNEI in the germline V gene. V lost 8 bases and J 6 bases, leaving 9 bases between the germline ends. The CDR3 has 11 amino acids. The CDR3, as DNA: TGTGCCAGCGCGTTTGAGGATACGCAGTATTTT. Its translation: CASAFEDTQYF.

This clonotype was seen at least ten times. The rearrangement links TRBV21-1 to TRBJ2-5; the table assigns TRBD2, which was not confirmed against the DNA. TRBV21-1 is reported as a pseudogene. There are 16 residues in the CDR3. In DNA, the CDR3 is TGTGCCAGCAGCAAAGGGCGGCAGGGCGAAGGGGAGACCCAGTACTTC. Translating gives CASSKGRQGEGETQYF.

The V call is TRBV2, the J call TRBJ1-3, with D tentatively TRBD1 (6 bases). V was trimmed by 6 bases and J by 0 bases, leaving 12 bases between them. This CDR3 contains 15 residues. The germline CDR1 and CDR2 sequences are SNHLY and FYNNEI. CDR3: CASRQGFSSGNTIYF. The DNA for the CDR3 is TGTGCCAGCAGACAGGGTTTTTCCTCTGGAAACACCATATATTTT. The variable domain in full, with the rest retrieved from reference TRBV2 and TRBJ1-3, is EPEVTQTPSHQVTQMGQEVILRCVPISNHLYFYWYRQILGQKVEFLVSFYNNEISEKSEIFDDQFSVERPDGSNFTLKIRSTKLEDSAMYFCASRQGFSSGNTIYFGEGSWLTVV.

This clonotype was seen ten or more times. The chain's CDR3 is CASSEALPTSASNTEAFF. CDR3 nucleotide sequence: TGTGCCAGCAGTGAAGCGCTTCCGACATCCGCCTCTAACACTGAAGCTTTCTTT. The J gene is TRBJ1-1, the V gene TRBV2; D gene unclear. Germline lookup yields CDR1 SNHLY and CDR2 FYNNEI. This CDR3 is built from 18 residues. V was cut by 0 bases and J by 2 bases, with 19 bases left in between.